The clone carrying this T cell receptor beta chain was seen a handful of times. The target antigen is unknown. This CDR3 has 15 residues. After removal of 6 bases from V and 4 bases from J, the junction contained 11 bases not matched to a gene. Germline CDR1 and CDR2: DFQATT and SNEGSKA (reference sequence). The data stem from a study of neurological immune-mediated disorders. Overall study context: Among the roughly 35 patients with multiple sclerosis, some 30 were relapsing-remitting, while 3 were secondary progressive.

5'RACE generated cDNA with 10-nucleotide random UMIs. From the 5' RACE reads, TCRdb called clonotypes with MiXCR, one entry per CDR3 protein. Among roughly 52,000 distinct CDR3 sequences, 3% to 4.5% were seen once, and the ten largest hold approximately 5.9%. Study-wide results and caveats: When grouped phylogenetically, the repertoires of 18 of the 34 multiple sclerosis patients fell together in one related-CDR3 cluster, which is a possible signature.

Sequencing was performed on PBMCs. The receptor's source is a man aged 55 to 70 with multiple sclerosis. The chain has TRBV20-1 and TRBJ1-5; 8 bases line up with TRBD1. CDR3 DNA: TGCAGTGCCTTCCTATCCGGGACAGGTAATCAGCCCCAGCATTTT. It translates to CSAFLSGTGNQPQHF.